The 10 T cell receptor beta chains in this list originate from one sample, sequenced in a study of regulatory T cells in long-lasting Graves disease. Described time point: persistent/refractory GD, antithyroid drugs over 5 years with positive TRAb. Making the TCR library involved RNA that had been extracted from PBMCs. iRepertoire HTBI primers and Arm-PCR of CDR3 regions built TCR beta libraries. TCRdb analysed the multiplex PCR reads with MiXCR anew, one entry per CDR3 protein. The repertoire has 400,000 or so distinct CDR3 sequences, around 20% of them found once; the top ten carry around 21%. The input for sequencing was peripheral blood mononuclear cells (PBMCs), taken when the disease was refractory, from a patient treated with antithyroid drugs. These receptors originate from a female donor with Graves disease.

This clonotype was observed a handful of times. The V and J genes are TRBV20-1 and TRBJ2-7; D gene uncertain. Germline CDR1 is DFQATT and CDR2 is SNEGSKA (reference sequence). The CDR3 consists of 11 residues. Between the trimmed V and J ends, which lost 6 bases and 3 bases, there was a span of 9 bases. CDR3 nucleotide sequence: TGCAGTGCAGACGACAACTACGAGCAGTACTTC. Its translation: CSADDNYEQYF.

This clonotype was counted a few times. Relative to the germline gene, one junction end is altered; a read error may explain this. The rearrangement uses TRBV3-1 and TRBJ2-1; 9 bases fit TRBD2. Germline V gene data show CDR1 as LGHDT and CDR2 as YNNKEL (reference sequence). The CDR3 extends over 14 amino acids. The CDR3 sequence: CASSQVSAGGILVF. The CDR3 DNA follows: TGTGCCAGCAGCCAAGTTTCAGCGGGGGGCATCTTGGTCTTC.

J is TRBJ2-1 and V is TRBV5-8; D gene unclear. CDR1 and CDR2 from the germline V gene are SGHTS and YDEGEE. Trimming removed 4 bases at V and 7 bases at J, with 15 bases between. The CDR3 loop spans 14 amino acids. In DNA form, the CDR3 reads TGTGCCAGCAGCCAACTTAACCGGCTGAATGAGCAGTTCTTC. This encodes CASSQLNRLNEQFF.

This clonotype was detected ten times or more. V is TRBV12-3 or TRBV12-4 and J is TRBJ1-1; a possible D gene is TRBD1 (6 bases). The V gene lost 4 bases and the J gene lost 10 bases, with 16 bases spanning the gap. This CDR3 contains 13 residues. CDR3 coding DNA: TGTGCCAGCAGTTATCAACAGGGTAGGGGAGCTTTCTTT. Its protein is CASSYQQGRGAFF.

V gene TRBV7-3 combines with J gene TRBJ1-6, with 7 positions matching TRBD1. This CDR3 region has 16 residues. V lost 5 bases to trimming and J lost 5 bases; unmatched junction nucleotides: 9. Germline assignment: CDR1 SGHTA and CDR2 FQGTGA. CDR3 in amino acids: CASSPYRDSDNSPLHF. CDR3 DNA: TGTGCCAGCAGCCCTTACCGGGACAGCGATAATTCACCCCTCCACTTT.

The CDR3 loop reads CATSIPWDRGASNYGYTF. DNA of the CDR3: TGTGCCACCAGTATTCCTTGGGACAGGGGTGCAAGCAACTATGGCTACACCTTC. The chain has TRBV24-1 and TRBJ1-2; 10 bases fit TRBD1. Germline V gives CDR1 KGHDR, CDR2 SFDVKD. J gave up 2 bases and V 6 bases, and 14 bases lay outside the gene matches. This CDR3 comprises 18 residues.

This clonotype was seen a handful of times. The chain uses TRBV7-2 and TRBJ2-5; 7 positions match TRBD2. Germline assignment: CDR1 SGHTA and CDR2 FQGNSA. V trimming: 5 bases; J trimming: 0 bases; junction bases outside the gene matches: 6. The CDR3 runs 15 residues. The CDR3 is CASSEMGGDQETQYF. In DNA, the CDR3 is TGTGCCAGCAGCGAGATGGGAGGGGACCAAGAGACCCAGTACTTC.

This clonotype was found many times. The chain couples TRBV7-2 to TRBJ2-7; TRBD2 matches at 11 bases. With 2 bases clipped from V and 4 bases from J, the junction kept 1 base outside the gene matches. The germline V gene has CDR1 SGHTA and CDR2 FQGNSA. The CDR3 has 14 residues. CDR3 nucleotide sequence: TGTGCCAGCAGCTTACTAGCGGGAGGTTACGAGCAGTACTTC. It translates to CASSLLAGGYEQYF.

This clonotype was picked up a small number of times. This rearrangement joins TRBV29-1 to TRBJ2-2; D might be TRBD2 (6 bases). The CDR3 is 14 amino acids. Trimming stripped 6 bases from V and 5 bases from J, with 16 bases between. Per germline, CDR1 SQVTM and CDR2 ANQGSEA. CDR3 residues: CSVGIWGDTGELFF. The CDR3 bases are TGCAGCGTGGGGATCTGGGGGGATACCGGGGAGCTGTTTTTT.

The chain is built from TRBV14 and TRBJ1-4; perhaps TRBD1 as D (6 bases). This CDR3 region has 17 residues. Trimming took 0 bases from V and 8 from J, leaving 19 bases between them. Germline CDR1 is SGHDN and CDR2 is FVKESK. The CDR3 sequence is CASSQDRGTPGGEKLFF. The DNA of the CDR3 is TGTGCCAGCAGCCAAGACCGAGGGACACCGGGAGGGGAAAAACTGTTTTTT.